Below, 25 T cell receptor beta chains from the same sample are listed, as sequenced in a study of shared clonotypes between healthy human individuals. The protocol was immunoSEQ multiplex PCR, while the TCRdb copy is restricted to in-frame clones and leaves out a portion. The repertoire holds about 980,000 clones, more than 75% seen once, with about 1.5% in the top ten. The specimen was memory CD4+ T cells sorted from blood. Subset defined: CD45RA-negative fraction. The receptors shown here come from a young man in good health.

The V gene is TRBV5-5, the J gene TRBJ1-5; tentative D call: TRBD1 (5 bases). The V end was cut by 1 base, the J end by 6 bases, with 14 bases between. The CDR3 is 15 residues long. From germline, CDR1 is SGHKS and CDR2 YYEKEE (reference sequence). The CDR3, as DNA: TGTGCCAGCAGCTTGATGGAGGCAGGGTCTCAGCCCCAGCATTTT. Amino acid sequence: CASSLMEAGSQPQHF.

CDR3 residues: CASSLGGQNTGELFF. CDR3 nucleotides: TGTGCCAGCAGTTTGGGGGGACAAAACACCGGGGAGCTGTTTTTT. This chain uses TRBV28 with TRBJ2-2; D tentatively reads TRBD1 or TRBD2 (6 bases each). The ends were cut back, 3 bases at V and 2 bases at J, with 10 bases in the middle. Germline V gives CDR1 MDHEN, CDR2 SYDVKM. This CDR3 region has 15 residues.

This chain uses TRBV28 with TRBJ1-1; 8 bases are a match to TRBD1. Germline CDR1 and CDR2: MDHEN and SYDVKM. V was clipped by 6 bases and J by 0 bases; unmatched bases: 6. The CDR3 has 15 residues. In nucleotides, the CDR3 is TGTGCCAGCAGATCGGGACAGGCGTTGAACACTGAAGCTTTCTTT. This translates into CASRSGQALNTEAFF.

The chain recombines TRBV15 with TRBJ2-5; D could derive from TRBD1 or TRBD2 (5 bases each). The V end lost 6 bases, the J end lost 1 base, and 9 bases lay between the germline ends. Germline assignment: CDR1 LNHNV and CDR2 YYDKDF (reference sequence). CDR3 length: 13 amino acids. The CDR3: CATSTGTQETQYF. For the CDR3, the DNA is TGTGCCACCAGTACCGGGACCCAAGAGACCCAGTACTTC.

The chain couples TRBV19 to TRBJ1-2; 9 bases agree with TRBD1. Germline CDR1 and CDR2: LNHDA and SQIVND (reference sequence). The CDR3 is 15 residues long. The J segment lost 6 bases and the V segment lost 4 bases, leaving 9 bases of the junction unmatched. The CDR3 loop reads CASSTRDRVGNGYTF. In DNA form, the CDR3 reads TGTGCCAGTAGTACCCGGGACAGGGTCGGGAATGGCTACACCTTC.

The count of this clone is one. V is TRBV6-5 and J is TRBJ1-4, with 7 bases that match TRBD1. CDR3 length equals 13 residues. The V and J ends lost 7 bases and 15 bases, in that order; junction bases with no gene match: 14. The V gene's germline CDR1 is MNHEY and CDR2 SVGAGI. As DNA, the CDR3 is TGTGCCAGCACGACAGGGTTTCGGGGTTTGATGTTTTTT. This translates into CASTTGFRGLMFF.

V gene TRBV6-5 combines with J gene TRBJ1-3; 7 bases align to TRBD1. The J segment lost 4 bases and the V segment lost 6 bases, leaving 6 bases of the junction unmatched. In germline, CDR1 is MNHEY, CDR2 SVGAGI. This CDR3 has 14 residues. This CDR3 is CASRRQGEGNTIYF. In DNA form, the CDR3 reads TGTGCCAGCAGGAGACAGGGTGAAGGAAACACCATATATTTT.

There are a few counts of this clone. The rearrangement links TRBV28 to TRBJ2-7; perhaps TRBD1 as D (6 bases). Trimming removed 5 bases at V and 0 bases at J, with 14 bases between. CDR3 length: 15 amino acids. Per the germline V gene, CDR1 is MDHEN and CDR2 is SYDVKM. The CDR3, as DNA: TGTGCCAGCAGTCGAGTACAGGGCGCCTCCTACGAGCAGTACTTC. Encoded protein: CASSRVQGASYEQYF.

This clone was seen a handful of times. In the same sample, other DNA sequences code for this CDR3. The rearrangement uses TRBV2 and TRBJ1-5; D unresolved. With 1 base removed from V and 2 bases from J, the gap between germline ends came to 9 bases. This CDR3 comprises 15 residues. Germline loops: CDR1 SNHLY, CDR2 FYNNEI. The CDR3 loop reads CASSEEGGGNQPQHF. The CDR3 DNA follows: TGTGCCAGCAGTGAAGAAGGAGGAGGCAATCAGCCCCAGCATTTT.

Of note for this clone: Additional DNA sequences in this sample encode the identical CDR3. The J gene is TRBJ1-5, the V gene TRBV19; no definite D call. The CDR3 is 15 residues long. Trimming took off 1 base at V and 0 bases at J, with 7 bases between the two ends. The germline V gene has CDR1 LNHDA and CDR2 SQIVND (reference sequence). The CDR3 bases are TGTGCCAGTAGTATAGGCGGGAATAGCAATCAGCCCCAGCATTTT. This gives the protein CASSIGGNSNQPQHF.

This clone showed up just a few times. J is TRBJ1-2 and V is TRBV5-4; 7 positions match TRBD1. The germline gives CDR1 SGHNT, CDR2 YYREEE (reference sequence). The CDR3 totals 12 residues. The V segment lost 0 bases and the J segment 10 bases; nucleotides outside the gene matches: 3. The CDR3 spells CASSLDRGDYTF. CDR3 DNA sequence: TGTGCCAGCAGCTTGGACAGGGGAGACTACACCTTC.

The J gene is TRBJ1-3, the V gene TRBV7-8; the D gene is possibly TRBD1 (6 bases). This CDR3 contains 16 residues. Germline CDR1 reads SGHVS; CDR2 reads FQNEAQ. V was cut by 5 bases and J by 0 bases, with 14 bases left in between. The CDR3 region has the DNA TGTGCCAGCAGCCAAGACAGGCTAGACTCTGGAAACACCATATATTTT. Amino acid sequence: CASSQDRLDSGNTIYF.

The genes are TRBV5-1 and TRBJ2-5; TRBD1 agrees at 7 bases. The germline gives CDR1 SGHRS, CDR2 YFSETQ. V shed 5 bases, J shed 5 bases, and the junction held 15 bases outside the gene matches. The CDR3 consists of 16 residues. CDR3 loop: CASRLGQAHGRETQYF. The CDR3 DNA follows: TGCGCCAGCAGACTTGGACAGGCCCACGGTCGTGAGACCCAGTACTTC.

The chain joins TRBV28 to TRBJ1-1; no firm D call. V lost 3 bases to trimming and J lost 0 bases, with 8 bases between them. This CDR3 is built from 14 residues. Per the germline V gene, CDR1 is MDHEN and CDR2 is SYDVKM. This CDR3 is CASSFAPMNTEAFF. In DNA, the CDR3 is TGTGCCAGCAGTTTTGCGCCGATGAACACTGAAGCTTTCTTT.

The V gene is TRBV15, the J gene TRBJ2-7; possible D gene TRBD1, 7 bases. Germline V gene data show CDR1 as LNHNV and CDR2 as YYDKDF (reference sequence). The V end was cut by 0 bases, the J end by 3 bases, with 18 bases between. CDR3 length equals 17 residues. DNA for the CDR3: TGTGCCACCAGCAGAGATTTTCAGGGGGGCCTGGGCTACGAGCAGTACTTC. Translating gives CATSRDFQGGLGYEQYF.

The chain joins TRBV9 to TRBJ1-3, with 7 positions matching TRBD1. The CDR3 contains 14 residues. Trimming cost V 4 bases and J 3 bases; bases outside gene matches: 4. CDR1 is SGDLS, CDR2 YYNGEE, per germline. The CDR3 DNA is TGTGCCAGCAGCCTAGACAGGGATGGAAACACCATATATTTT. This sequence encodes CASSLDRDGNTIYF.

Notes on this clone: At the DNA level, this CDR3 is encoded by other sequences in the same sample as well. This chain connects TRBV28 to TRBJ1-1, with D maybe TRBD1 (5 bases). Germline V gene sequence: CDR1 MDHEN, CDR2 SYDVKM. The CDR3 extends over 13 amino acids. Trimming removed 1 base at V and 5 bases at J, with 8 bases between. The CDR3 DNA follows: TGTGCCAGCAGTTTATTGGGGGGAACTGAAGCTTTCTTT. Translation: CASSLLGGTEAFF.

This sequence joins TRBV30 and TRBJ2-2; D may be TRBD1 (6 bases). From germline, CDR1 is GTSNPN and CDR2 SVGIG (reference sequence). With 2 bases removed from V and 8 bases from J, the gap between germline ends came to 9 bases. This CDR3 contains 12 residues. The CDR3 coding sequence is TGTGCCTGGAGTCGACAGGTGGGGGAGCTGTTTTTT. Encoded protein: CAWSRQVGELFF.

The CDR3 DNA reads TGTGCCAGCAGTGAGTCAGGACAAAGCAATCAGCCCCAGCATTTT. Protein sequence: CASSESGQSNQPQHF. The V call is TRBV2, the J call TRBJ1-5; D might be TRBD1 (5 bases). CDR1 is SNHLY, CDR2 FYNNEI, per germline. The ends were cut back, 3 bases at V and 1 base at J, with 10 bases in the middle. The CDR3 length is 15 residues. The variable domain in full, completed from reference TRBV2 and TRBJ1-5, reads EPEVTQTPSHQVTQMGQEVILRCVPISNHLYFYWYRQILGQKVEFLVSFYNNEISEKSEIFDDQFSVERPDGSNFTLKIRSTKLEDSAMYFCASSESGQSNQPQHFGDGTRLSIL.

In nucleotides, the CDR3 is TGTGCCAGCAGTGAGACAGAGAGATTTAGGGAGCAGTACTTC. Translation: CASSETERFREQYF. The V gene is TRBV6-1, the J gene TRBJ2-7; D possibly corresponds to TRBD1 (5 bases). The ends were cut back, 3 bases at V and 7 bases at J, with 16 bases in the middle. Germline CDR1 is MNHNS and CDR2 is SASEGT. The CDR3 has 14 residues.

The gene calls are TRBV29-1 and TRBJ2-7; 7 bases map to TRBD1. CDR1 and CDR2 from the germline V gene are SQVTM and ANQGSEA. Trimming at V came to 6 bases and at J to 3 bases, leaving 11 bases not matched to a gene. The CDR3 spans 14 residues. As DNA, the CDR3 is TGCAGCGTGAAGGGGGCAGGGAAGGGCTACGAGCAGTACTTC. This encodes CSVKGAGKGYEQYF.

The sample holds many counts of this clone. The chain links TRBV7-2 to TRBJ2-7; D may be TRBD1 (5 bases). V was clipped by 6 bases and J by 7 bases, with 22 bases between them. This CDR3 has 15 residues. Germline V CDR1 and CDR2: SGHTA, FQGNSA. As DNA, the CDR3 is TGTGCCAGCAGATATTCCCCCATCCAGGGCGAGGAGCAGTACTTC. Amino acid sequence: CASRYSPIQGEEQYF.

The rearrangement uses TRBV10-3 and TRBJ2-7; 12 bases are shared with TRBD2. The CDR3 runs 16 residues. Germline V gives CDR1 ENHRY, CDR2 SYGVKD. Unmatched junction bases numbered 6, after V lost 0 bases and J lost 6 bases. CDR3: CAISESTSGRKGEQYF. CDR3 DNA sequence: TGTGCCATCAGTGAGTCTACTAGCGGGAGGAAGGGCGAGCAGTACTTC.

The chain joins TRBV11-2 to TRBJ2-5, with D perhaps TRBD1 or TRBD2 (7 bases each). V was pared by 7 bases and J by 5 bases, with 17 bases between. Germline V lookup: CDR1 SGHAT, CDR2 FQNNGV. This CDR3 is built from 14 residues. CDR3 DNA sequence: TGTGCCAGCAACGCGGCAGGGGGGGTTGAGACCCAGTACTTC. Translated, it gives CASNAAGGVETQYF.

The CDR3 region is CATSRDEMTYQPQHF. In nucleotides, the CDR3 is TGTGCCACCAGCAGAGATGAAATGACCTATCAGCCCCAGCATTTT. V usage is TRBV15 and J usage is TRBJ1-5; D not certain. Germline CDR1 and CDR2: LNHNV and YYDKDF (reference sequence). Trimming left V 0 bases short and J 5 bases short, with 11 bases between. The CDR3 covers 15 residues.